One sample yielded the 10 T cell receptor beta chains listed below, sequenced in a study of naive and memory T cell subsets. The beta constant-region primer was an equimolar mix of two oligonucleotides covering TRBC1 and TRBC2. TCRdb passed the UMI-ligation and nested PCR reads through MiXCR, listing each CDR3 protein once. The profile shows over 75,000 distinct CDR3 sequences, approximately 14% of them singletons. Source material: central memory CD4+ T cells from blood. Receptor source: a human donor in good health.

This clonotype was seen only a few times. The chain employs TRBV30 and TRBJ1-1; D remains unclear. With 2 bases removed from V and 1 base from J, the gap between germline ends came to 11 bases. This CDR3 contains 14 residues. Germline V CDR1 and CDR2: GTSNPN, SVGIG (reference sequence). The CDR3 reads CAWSSGRSNTEAFF. CDR3 nucleotides: TGTGCCTGGAGTAGCGGCAGGTCGAACACTGAAGCTTTCTTT.

V and J are TRBV7-2 and TRBJ1-2, with a possible D match to TRBD1 (6 bases). The V end was cut by 3 bases, the J end by 6 bases, with 17 bases between. CDR1 and CDR2 (germline): SGHTA, FQGNSA. The CDR3 sequence is 15 residues long. The CDR3: CASSFDRSLGHGYTF. CDR3 nucleotide sequence: TGTGCCAGCAGCTTTGACAGGAGCCTGGGTCATGGCTACACCTTC.

This clonotype was seen only once. V gene TRBV5-1 combines with J gene TRBJ1-4; D unresolved. The V gene lost 0 bases and the J gene lost 3 bases, with 24 bases spanning the gap. The CDR3 spans 20 residues. Germline loops: CDR1 SGHRS, CDR2 YFSETQ. The CDR3 sequence: CASSLGFNFVAPRSNEKLFF. The CDR3 nucleotides are TGCGCCAGCAGCTTGGGCTTCAACTTTGTGGCCCCGAGATCTAATGAAAAACTGTTTTTT. The full variable domain, with the rest looked up from reference TRBV5-1 and TRBJ1-4, is KAGVTQTPRYLIKTRGQQVTLSCSPISGHRSVSWYQQTPGQGLQFLFEYFSETQRNKGNFPGRFSGRQFSNSRSEMNVSTLELGDSALYLCASSLGFNFVAPRSNEKLFFGSGTQLSVL.

This clonotype was detected a few times. The V call is TRBV28, the J call TRBJ2-7; D possibly matches TRBD1 or TRBD2 (6 bases each). The CDR3 is made up of 16 amino acids. The germline V gene encodes CDR1 MDHEN and CDR2 SYDVKM. V lost 5 bases and J 0 bases, leaving 17 bases between the germline ends. CDR3 nucleotides: TGTGCCAGCAGTCCTATGGGGGGCCGTAGCTCCTACGAGCAGTACTTC. It yields the protein CASSPMGGRSSYEQYF.

The chain uses TRBV12-3 or TRBV12-4 and TRBJ2-7; D ambiguous. The CDR3 has 14 residues. V was clipped by 6 bases and J by 2 bases, with 14 bases between them. CDR3 protein: CASRDPDGPYEQYF. The CDR3 DNA reads TGTGCCAGCAGAGACCCCGACGGACCCTACGAGCAGTACTTC.

At least ten counts were recorded for this clonotype. This sequence joins TRBV18 and TRBJ1-1, with D possibly TRBD1 on 5 matching bases. Deletions cut 0 bases from V and 0 bases from J, with 8 bases between. Germline loops: CDR1 KGHSH, CDR2 LQKENI. The CDR3 covers 15 residues. CDR3 sequence reads: CASSPPRGLNTEAFF. CDR3 nucleotides: TGTGCCAGCTCACCACCGAGGGGTCTGAACACTGAAGCTTTCTTT.

This clonotype was counted at least ten times. The rearrangement links TRBV29-1 to TRBJ1-2, with 10 bases aligning to TRBD1. V was pared by 4 bases and J by 7 bases, with 12 bases of the junction left unmatched. The CDR3 has 15 amino acids. Germline loops: CDR1 SQVTM, CDR2 ANQGSEA. The CDR3 is CSVGPIGQGGRGYTF. For the CDR3, the DNA is TGCAGCGTTGGACCCATCGGACAGGGGGGTCGTGGCTACACCTTC. The full variable domain, its missing parts supplied by reference TRBV29-1 and TRBJ1-2, is SAVISQKPSRDICQRGTSLTIQCQVDSQVTMMFWYRQQPGQSLTLIATANQGSEATYESGFVIDKFPISRPNLTFSTLTVSNMSPEDSSIYLCSVGPIGQGGRGYTFGSGTRLTVV.

This clonotype was seen ten or more times. The chain couples TRBV11-2 to TRBJ2-1, with 13 bases identical to TRBD2. After removal of 4 bases from V and 6 bases from J, the junction contained 12 bases not matched to a gene. Germline-derived CDR1 and CDR2 are SGHAT and FQNNGV. The length of the CDR3 is 18 residues. The CDR3 DNA reads as TGTGCCAGCAGCTCCCTCCGGACTAGCGGGAGCCGGCCCAATGAGCAGTTCTTC. It specifies CASSSLRTSGSRPNEQFF.

Judged by abundance, this clonotype is medium-sized. The chain couples TRBV20-1 to TRBJ2-1; TRBD1 agrees at 8 bases. J lost 8 bases, V lost 0 bases, and 24 bases had no gene match. The V gene's germline CDR1 is DFQATT and CDR2 SNEGSKA (reference sequence). The CDR3 totals 20 residues. The CDR3 bases are TGCAGTGCTAGAGATATCGACAGGGGATTCTATTTGGGCTTGGGGCATGAGCAGTTCTTC. Translation: CSARDIDRGFYLGLGHEQFF.

This clonotype came up many times. This sequence joins TRBV28 and TRBJ2-1, with D unclear. Germline V lookup: CDR1 MDHEN, CDR2 SYDVKM. The V and J ends lost 3 bases and 7 bases respectively, with 16 bases between them. The CDR3 has 15 amino acids. CDR3 DNA sequence: TGTGCCAGCAGTTTCCTCGAGGCCGGATGGAATGAGCAGTTCTTC. This sequence encodes CASSFLEAGWNEQFF.